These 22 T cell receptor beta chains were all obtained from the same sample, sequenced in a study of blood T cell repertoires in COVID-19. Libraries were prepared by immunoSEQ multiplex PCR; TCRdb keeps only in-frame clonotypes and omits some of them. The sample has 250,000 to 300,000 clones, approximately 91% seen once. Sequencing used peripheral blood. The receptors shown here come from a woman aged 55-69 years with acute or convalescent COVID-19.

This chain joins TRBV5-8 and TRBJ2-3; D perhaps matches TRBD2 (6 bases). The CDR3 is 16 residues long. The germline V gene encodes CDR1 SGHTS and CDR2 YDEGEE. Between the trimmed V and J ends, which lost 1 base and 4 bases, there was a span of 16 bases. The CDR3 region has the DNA TGTGCCAGCAGCTTGCTTTGGGGGGAGCCCCCAGATACGCAGTATTTT. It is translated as CASSLLWGEPPDTQYF.

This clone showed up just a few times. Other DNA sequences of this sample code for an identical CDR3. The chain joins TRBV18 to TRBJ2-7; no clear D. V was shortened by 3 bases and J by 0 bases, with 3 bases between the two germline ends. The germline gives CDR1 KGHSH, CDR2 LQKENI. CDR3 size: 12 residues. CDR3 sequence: CASSPSSYEQYF. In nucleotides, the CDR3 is TGTGCCAGCTCACCCAGCTCCTACGAGCAGTACTTC.

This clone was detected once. CDR3 residues: CASSISGANTDTQYF. The CDR3 DNA reads TGTGCCAGCAGTATTAGCGGGGCCAACACAGATACGCAGTATTTT. The chain is built from TRBV2 and TRBJ2-3; TRBD2 matches 8 bases. This CDR3 comprises 15 residues. V lost 5 bases, J lost 2 bases, and 6 bases stayed unmatched. CDR1 and CDR2 (germline): SNHLY, FYNNEI. The full variable domain, with the rest looked up from reference TRBV2 and TRBJ2-3, is EPEVTQTPSHQVTQMGQEVILRCVPISNHLYFYWYRQILGQKVEFLVSFYNNEISEKSEIFDDQFSVERPDGSNFTLKIRSTKLEDSAMYFCASSISGANTDTQYFGPGTRLTVL.

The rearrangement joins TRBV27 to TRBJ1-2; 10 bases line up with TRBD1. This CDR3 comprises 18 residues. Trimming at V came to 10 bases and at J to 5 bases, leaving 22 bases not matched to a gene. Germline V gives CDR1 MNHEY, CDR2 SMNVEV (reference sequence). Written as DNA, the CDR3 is TGTGCCACCTCTTCCCCCCGTGGAAGGGACAGGGGTGGTTATGGCTACACCTTC. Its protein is CATSSPRGRDRGGYGYTF.

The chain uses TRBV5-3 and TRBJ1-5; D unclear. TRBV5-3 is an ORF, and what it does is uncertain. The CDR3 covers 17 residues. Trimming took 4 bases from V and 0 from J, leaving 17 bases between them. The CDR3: CARSGKTGMNSNQPQHF. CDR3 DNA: TGTGCCAGAAGCGGAAAGACGGGGATGAATAGCAATCAGCCCCAGCATTTT.

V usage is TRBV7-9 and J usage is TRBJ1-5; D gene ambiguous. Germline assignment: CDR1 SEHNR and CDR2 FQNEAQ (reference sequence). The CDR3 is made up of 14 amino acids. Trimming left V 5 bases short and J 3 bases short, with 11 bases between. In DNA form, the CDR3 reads TGTGCCAGCAGCACGGGGTCGGCCAATCAGCCCCAGCATTTT. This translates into CASSTGSANQPQHF.

The CDR3 reads CASTLGEGAEAFF. The CDR3 region has the DNA TGTGCCAGCACCCTCGGAGAGGGGGCTGAAGCTTTCTTT. The chain joins TRBV5-6 to TRBJ1-1, with D possibly matching TRBD1 (6 bases). This CDR3 has 13 residues. Germline V gene data show CDR1 as SGHDT and CDR2 as YYEEEE. V gave up 6 bases and J gave up 6 bases, with 15 bases separating them.

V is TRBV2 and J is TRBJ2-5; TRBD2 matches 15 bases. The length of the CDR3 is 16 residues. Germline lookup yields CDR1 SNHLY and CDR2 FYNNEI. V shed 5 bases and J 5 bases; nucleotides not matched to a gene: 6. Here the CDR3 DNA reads TGTGCCAGCAGTTGGACTAGCGGGGGGGCTGTTGAGACCCAGTACTTC. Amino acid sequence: CASSWTSGGAVETQYF.

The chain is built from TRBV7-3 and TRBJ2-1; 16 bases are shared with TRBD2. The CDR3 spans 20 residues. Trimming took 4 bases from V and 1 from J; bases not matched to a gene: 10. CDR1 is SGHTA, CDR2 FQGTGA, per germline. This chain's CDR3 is CASSSAGTSGRAPSYNEQFF. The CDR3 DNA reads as TGTGCCAGCAGCTCCGCCGGGACTAGCGGGAGGGCCCCTTCCTACAATGAGCAGTTCTTC.

Written as DNA, the CDR3 is TGTGCCAGCCACTGGGGGGACTCGGACACTGAAGCTTTCTTT. The encoded protein is CASHWGDSDTEAFF. J is TRBJ1-1 and V is TRBV7-2; weak D call: TRBD1 (5 bases). V lost 8 bases and J 3 bases, leaving 16 bases between the germline ends. Germline-derived CDR1 and CDR2 are SGHTA and FQGNSA. The CDR3 contains 14 residues.

CDR3 amino acids: CASSLSGIGADTQYF. For the CDR3, the DNA is TGTGCCAGCAGCCTTAGCGGGATAGGGGCAGATACGCAGTATTTT. The chain joins TRBV6-6 to TRBJ2-3; 8 nucleotides align to TRBD2. Looked up from germline, CDR1 is MNHNY and CDR2 is SVGAGI (reference sequence). The junction had 9 bases not matched to a gene; V was cut back by 6 bases and J by 4 bases. CDR3 size: 15 residues.

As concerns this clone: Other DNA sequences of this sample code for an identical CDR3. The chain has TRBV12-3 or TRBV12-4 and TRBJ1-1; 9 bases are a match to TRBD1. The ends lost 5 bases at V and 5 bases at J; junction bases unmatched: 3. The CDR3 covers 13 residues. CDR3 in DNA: TGTGCCAGCAGTCTCGGACAGGGGACTGAAGCTTTCTTT. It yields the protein CASSLGQGTEAFF.

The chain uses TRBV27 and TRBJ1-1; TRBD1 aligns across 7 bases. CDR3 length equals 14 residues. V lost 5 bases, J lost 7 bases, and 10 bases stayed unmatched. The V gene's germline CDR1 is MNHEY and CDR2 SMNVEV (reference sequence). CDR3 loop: CASSRGPQGDEAFF. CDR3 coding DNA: TGTGCCAGCAGTCGTGGACCTCAGGGGGATGAAGCTTTCTTT.

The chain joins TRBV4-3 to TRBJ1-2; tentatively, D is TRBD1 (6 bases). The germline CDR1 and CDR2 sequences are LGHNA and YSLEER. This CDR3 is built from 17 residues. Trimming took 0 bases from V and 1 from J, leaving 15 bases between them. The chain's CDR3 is CASSQEHGRQVNYGYTF. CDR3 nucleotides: TGCGCCAGCAGCCAAGAACACGGTCGACAGGTTAACTATGGCTACACCTTC.

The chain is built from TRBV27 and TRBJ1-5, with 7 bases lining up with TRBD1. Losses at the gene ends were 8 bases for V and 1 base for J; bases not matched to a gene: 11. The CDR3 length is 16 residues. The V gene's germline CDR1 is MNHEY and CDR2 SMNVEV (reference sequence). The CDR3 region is CASRPNQGVSNQPQHF. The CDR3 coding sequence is TGTGCCAGCCGACCAAACCAGGGGGTAAGCAATCAGCCCCAGCATTTT.

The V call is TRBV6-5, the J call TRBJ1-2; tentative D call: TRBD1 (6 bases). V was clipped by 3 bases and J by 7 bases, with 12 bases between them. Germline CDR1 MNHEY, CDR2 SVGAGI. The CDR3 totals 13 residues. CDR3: CASSYGGAGGYTF. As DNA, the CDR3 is TGTGCCAGCAGTTATGGGGGGGCTGGTGGCTACACCTTC.

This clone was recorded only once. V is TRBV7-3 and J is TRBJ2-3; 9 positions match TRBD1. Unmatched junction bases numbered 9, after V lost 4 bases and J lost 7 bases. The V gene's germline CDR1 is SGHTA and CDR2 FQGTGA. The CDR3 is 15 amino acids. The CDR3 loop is CASSSNNDRGNTQYF. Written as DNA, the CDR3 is TGTGCCAGCAGCTCGAATAATGACAGGGGGAATACGCAGTATTTT.

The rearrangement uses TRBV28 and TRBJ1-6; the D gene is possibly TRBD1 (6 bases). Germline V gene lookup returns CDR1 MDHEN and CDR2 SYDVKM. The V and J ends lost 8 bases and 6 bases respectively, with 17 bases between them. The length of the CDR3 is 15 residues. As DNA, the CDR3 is TGTGCCAGCTGCAGGGGAACGATGGGTAATTCACCCCTCCACTTT. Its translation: CASCRGTMGNSPLHF.

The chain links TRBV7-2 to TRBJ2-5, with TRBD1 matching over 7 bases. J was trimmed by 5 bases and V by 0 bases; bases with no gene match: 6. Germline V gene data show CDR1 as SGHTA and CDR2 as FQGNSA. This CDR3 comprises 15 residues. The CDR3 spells CASSLAGRGWETQYF. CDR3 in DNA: TGTGCCAGCAGCTTAGCGGGCAGGGGGTGGGAGACCCAGTACTTC.

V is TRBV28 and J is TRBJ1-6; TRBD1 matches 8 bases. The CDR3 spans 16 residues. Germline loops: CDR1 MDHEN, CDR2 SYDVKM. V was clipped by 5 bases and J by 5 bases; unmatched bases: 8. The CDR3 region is CASSPRQGHNNSPLHF. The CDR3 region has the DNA TGTGCCAGCAGTCCGCGACAGGGGCATAATAATTCACCCCTCCACTTT.

CDR3 loop: CASNRPGDQPQHF. CDR3 DNA sequence: TGTGCCAGCAACCGACCGGGGGATCAGCCCCAGCATTTT. The chain couples TRBV6-5 to TRBJ1-5; TRBD1 is a possible D gene (5 bases). The CDR3 covers 13 residues. Trimming stripped 7 bases from V and 5 bases from J, with 12 bases between. CDR1 is MNHEY, CDR2 SVGAGI, per germline.

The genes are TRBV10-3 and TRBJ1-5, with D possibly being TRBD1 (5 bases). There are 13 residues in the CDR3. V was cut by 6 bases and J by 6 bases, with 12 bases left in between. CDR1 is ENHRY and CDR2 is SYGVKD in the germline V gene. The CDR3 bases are TGTGCCATCAGCCAGGGTGACGGTCAGCCCCAGCATTTT. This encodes CAISQGDGQPQHF.